These T cell receptor beta chains were read from a single sample in a study of blood T cell repertoires in COVID-19. Sequencing was performed with immunoSEQ multiplex PCR; in TCRdb, only in-frame clones are kept and a portion is missing. Found here are around 110,000 clones, 90% of them singletons; the top ten hold approximately 1.9%. What was sequenced was peripheral blood. These TCRs come from a human donor with active COVID-19. The donor label of this sample is uncertain. Both conserved end residues are part of each CDR3. A D gene is named only where the DNA matches it firmly. Not all rows give a size; the values are once, few, many and, for expanded clones, a class.

v_gene: TRBV7-2
j_gene: TRBJ1-3
abundance: -
d_gene: -
CDR3nt: TGTGCCAGCAGCTTAACAGGGTATCCTTCTGGAAACACCATATATTTT
CDR3aa: CASSLTGYPSGNTIYF

v_gene: TRBV27
j_gene: TRBJ2-2
abundance: -
d_gene: TRBD2
CDR3nt: TGTGCCAGCAGTTTAGCGGGGGGGCAGGTCGGGGAGCTGTTTTTT
CDR3aa: CASSLAGGQVGELFF

v_gene: TRBV7-6
j_gene: TRBJ2-7
abundance: -
d_gene: TRBD1
CDR3nt: TGTGCCAGCAGCTCCCGGGACAGGATCCCGAAAAACTTCGAGCAGTACTTC
CDR3aa: CASSSRDRIPKNFEQYF

v_gene: TRBV5-6
j_gene: TRBJ1-5
abundance: -
d_gene: TRBD1
CDR3nt: TGTGCCAGCAGCCGAGGGGACAGGGGGTCGTTTCAGCCCCAGCATTTT
CDR3aa: CASSRGDRGSFQPQHF

v_gene: TRBV2
j_gene: TRBJ1-3
abundance: -
d_gene: -
CDR3nt: TGTGCCAGCATAGGGGTGTTGGGTGGAAACACCATATATTTT
CDR3aa: CASIGVLGGNTIYF

v_gene: TRBV6-6
j_gene: TRBJ2-5
abundance: -
d_gene: TRBD2
CDR3nt: TGTGCCAGCAGTTACTTTAGCGGGCAAGAGACCCAGTACTTC
CDR3aa: CASSYFSGQETQYF

v_gene: TRBV27
j_gene: TRBJ2-7
abundance: -
d_gene: TRBD1
CDR3nt: TGTGCCAGCAGTTTTCGGGGACAGGGGATGCTCGAGCAGTACTTC
CDR3aa: CASSFRGQGMLEQYF

v_gene: TRBV5-5
j_gene: TRBJ2-7
abundance: -
d_gene: -
CDR3nt: TGTGCCAGCTTGCCCTGGGGGGATCCCTACGAGCAGTACTTC
CDR3aa: CASLPWGDPYEQYF

v_gene: TRBV6-2/TRBV6-3
j_gene: TRBJ2-2
abundance: -
d_gene: TRBD2
CDR3nt: TGTGCCAGCAGTTCCCAGGGACTAGCGGGGGGTCCGAACACCGGGGAGCTGTTTTTT
CDR3aa: CASSSQGLAGGPNTGELFF

v_gene: TRBV18
j_gene: TRBJ1-5
abundance: once
d_gene: TRBD1
CDR3nt: TGTGCCAGCTCACCAAGACAGGGGAACAATCAGCCCCAGCATTTT
CDR3aa: CASSPRQGNNQPQHF

v_gene: TRBV21-1
j_gene: TRBJ1-6
abundance: once
d_gene: -
CDR3nt: TGTGCCAGCAGCAAAAAAAGAAATCCGGGGACTGTTAATAATTCACCCCTCCACTTT
CDR3aa: CASSKKRNPGTVNNSPLHF

v_gene: TRBV11-2
j_gene: TRBJ1-6
abundance: once
d_gene: -
CDR3nt: TGTGCCAGCAGCTTAGCTTACTCAGGGGTTCCCTCCTATAATTCACCCCTCCACTTT
CDR3aa: CASSLAYSGVPSYNSPLHF

v_gene: TRBV4-3
j_gene: TRBJ2-1
abundance: -
d_gene: TRBD1
CDR3nt: TGCGCCAGCAGCCTTAAGCCGGGACAGAGATACAATGAGCAGTTCTTC
CDR3aa: CASSLKPGQRYNEQFF

v_gene: TRBV5-1
j_gene: TRBJ1-1
abundance: -
d_gene: -
CDR3nt: TGCGCCAGCAGCCGAGACAGCGAGGACGCTTTCTTT
CDR3aa: CASSRDSEDAFF

v_gene: TRBV5-1
j_gene: TRBJ2-1
abundance: -
d_gene: -
CDR3nt: TGCGCCAGCAGCTTACAGGTTAGCTTTTATGATGAGCAGTTCTTC
CDR3aa: CASSLQVSFYDEQFF

v_gene: TRBV28
j_gene: TRBJ2-3
abundance: -
d_gene: -
CDR3nt: TGTGCCAGCAGTCGGGGAGATACGCAGTATTTT
CDR3aa: CASSRGDTQYF

v_gene: TRBV20-1
j_gene: TRBJ2-5
abundance: -
d_gene: TRBD2
CDR3nt: TGCAGTGCTACTGAACTAGCGGGGGCCGGGAGGGAGGAGACCCAGTACTTC
CDR3aa: CSATELAGAGREETQYF

v_gene: TRBV7-2
j_gene: TRBJ1-3
abundance: few
d_gene: -
CDR3nt: TGTGCCAGCAGAAAATCGACAGGCTCTGGAAACACCATATATTTT
CDR3aa: CASRKSTGSGNTIYF

v_gene: TRBV6-5
j_gene: TRBJ1-2
abundance: -
d_gene: TRBD1
CDR3nt: TGTGCCAGCAGTTCCCCGGGACAGGCAGAATATGGCTACACCTTC
CDR3aa: CASSSPGQAEYGYTF

v_gene: TRBV28
j_gene: TRBJ2-7
abundance: -
d_gene: TRBD1
CDR3nt: TGTGCCAGCAGTTTCAGGGACAGGCTCAACTACGAGCAGTACTTC
CDR3aa: CASSFRDRLNYEQYF

v_gene: TRBV18
j_gene: TRBJ2-5
abundance: -
d_gene: -
CDR3nt: TGTGCCAGCTCACCACCCCCCATCGGGGAGACCCAGTACTTC
CDR3aa: CASSPPPIGETQYF

v_gene: TRBV4-1
j_gene: TRBJ1-2
abundance: -
d_gene: TRBD1
CDR3nt: TGCGCCAGCAGCCAAGACAGTCAGGGGGTCATGGGTGGCTACACCTTC
CDR3aa: CASSQDSQGVMGGYTF

v_gene: TRBV19
j_gene: TRBJ1-5
abundance: -
d_gene: TRBD1
CDR3nt: TGTGCCAGTAACTCTCTCGGGAATCTGGGACAGGGTGGACAGCCCCAGCATTTT
CDR3aa: CASNSLGNLGQGGQPQHF

v_gene: TRBV6-5
j_gene: TRBJ1-2
abundance: -
d_gene: TRBD1
CDR3nt: TGTGCCAGCAGGCGAACGCAGGGGGCCGGTGGCTACACCTTC
CDR3aa: CASRRTQGAGGYTF

v_gene: TRBV3-1/TRBV3-2
j_gene: TRBJ1-2
abundance: -
d_gene: TRBD1
CDR3nt: TGTGCCAGCAGCCACCTGAGGACAGGGTGCCCTAACTATGGCTACACCTTC
CDR3aa: CASSHLRTGCPNYGYTF

v_gene: TRBV5-5
j_gene: TRBJ1-4
abundance: once
d_gene: TRBD1
CDR3nt: TGTGCCAGCAGCTTTAGGACAGGGGATGAAAAACTGTTTTTT
CDR3aa: CASSFRTGDEKLFF

v_gene: TRBV28
j_gene: TRBJ1-5
abundance: -
d_gene: -
CDR3nt: TGTGCCAGCAGTTCGGGCAATCAGCCCCAGCATTTT
CDR3aa: CASSSGNQPQHF

v_gene: TRBV4-3
j_gene: TRBJ1-5
abundance: -
d_gene: TRBD1
CDR3nt: TGCGCCAGCAGCCAGACGACAGGGGGAGGTCAGCCCCAGCATTTT
CDR3aa: CASSQTTGGGQPQHF

v_gene: TRBV7-8
j_gene: TRBJ1-2
abundance: -
d_gene: -
CDR3nt: TGTGCCAGCAGCTTAGACAGCCCCGCGCTTCGTTACACCTTC
CDR3aa: CASSLDSPALRYTF

v_gene: TRBV6-2/TRBV6-3
j_gene: TRBJ2-5
abundance: -
d_gene: -
CDR3nt: TGTGCCAGCAGTTACTATCCGGGTTTGACGATCGAGACCCAGTACTTC
CDR3aa: CASSYYPGLTIETQYF

v_gene: TRBV6-5
j_gene: TRBJ2-3
abundance: -
d_gene: TRBD2
CDR3nt: TGTGCCAGCAGTTCCTTAGGGGCGGGGGTATCGGATACGCAGTATTTT
CDR3aa: CASSSLGAGVSDTQYF

v_gene: TRBV19
j_gene: TRBJ2-7
abundance: -
d_gene: TRBD2
CDR3nt: TGTGCCAGCTCACACCCGGGAGGGGTTTCCTACGAGCAGTACTTC
CDR3aa: CASSHPGGVSYEQYF

v_gene: TRBV7-2
j_gene: TRBJ1-2
abundance: -
d_gene: -
CDR3nt: TGTGCCAGCAGCTTGAGACATCCCAACTATGGCTACACCTTC
CDR3aa: CASSLRHPNYGYTF

v_gene: TRBV6-6
j_gene: TRBJ1-1
abundance: -
d_gene: TRBD1
CDR3nt: TGTGCCAGCAGTGACTTTGTTGGGACAGGGGGCACTGAAGCTTTCTTT
CDR3aa: CASSDFVGTGGTEAFF

v_gene: TRBV7-2
j_gene: TRBJ1-1
abundance: few
d_gene: TRBD1
CDR3nt: TGTGCCAGCAGCTCTTACAGGGGGAACACTGAAGCTTTCTTT
CDR3aa: CASSSYRGNTEAFF

v_gene: TRBV4-3
j_gene: TRBJ1-1
abundance: -
d_gene: -
CDR3nt: TGCGCCAGCAGCCCCCGTCGGGGGGCGCGGAACACTGAAGCTTTCTTT
CDR3aa: CASSPRRGARNTEAFF